This TCR beta chain was recovered during a study of T cells in Graves' hyperthyroidism and ophthalmopathy. Amplification of TCR beta CDR3 regions used RNA as the template. Researchers ran a first-round RT-PCR on the TCR CDR3 using the HTBI primer set. TCRdb reprocessed the multiplex PCR reads with MiXCR, giving one entry per CDR3 protein. The sample holds roughly 290,000 distinct CDR3 sequences, roughly an eighth seen once. This clonotype has ten or more counts. Looked up from germline, CDR1 is SQVTM and CDR2 is ANQGSEA. Trimming pared 6 bases from V and 4 bases from J, leaving 12 bases between. The CDR3 is made up of 12 amino acids.

The V call is TRBV29-1, the J call TRBJ1-1; no definite D call. Source material: blood. The TCR was taken from a woman aged 40-49 years with Graves' hyperthyroidism. DNA of the CDR3: TGCAGCGTCCGAAGGGAGGGCACTGAAGCTTTCTTT. It encodes CSVRREGTEAFF.